This T cell receptor (beta chain) was sequenced during a study of blood T cell repertoires in COVID-19. Clones were read by immunoSEQ multiplex PCR, and TCRdb kept only the in-frame ones, dropping some. The repertoire holds about 220,000 clones, with 82% as singletons. The V gene end was trimmed by 2 bases and the J gene end by 4 bases; junction bases not matched to a gene: 8. CDR3 size: 16 residues. Germline-derived CDR1 and CDR2 are SSHAT and FNYEAQ (reference sequence). The origin of this receptor is a woman between 55 and 75 years old who had recovered from COVID-19. The chain links TRBV7-7 to TRBJ2-1; 7 bases fit TRBD2. The specimen sequenced was PBMCs or T cells enriched from blood (not recorded which). The DNA of the CDR3 is TGTGCCAGCAGCTTAACGGCGGGAGCAGGTTACAATGAGCAGTTCTTC. The encoded protein is CASSLTAGAGYNEQFF.